These 9 T cell receptor beta chains were sequenced from one sample in a study of OX40 agonist ivuxolimab in advanced cancers. The library was generated by the immunoSEQ multiplex PCR assay. The table was pulled from immuneACCESS by TCRdb, which kept in-frame rearrangements only. Such tables lose some clones; where checked, under half of the loss comes from unresolved V genes, and the rest has no known cause. The sample contains more than 70,000 clones, approximately 88% of them found a single time. The ten most abundant clones make up approximately 11% of the sample. The sample was CD4+ or CD8+ T cells sorted from blood, taken in a trial of the OX40 agonist ivuxolimab. The receptors were sampled from an adult with an advanced solid tumor such as melanoma, head and neck, liver or kidney cancer.

This clone appeared a single time. The chain combines TRBV28 with TRBJ1-2; TRBD1 is a possible D gene (6 bases). V shed 4 bases and J shed 8 bases, with 20 bases lying between them. The CDR3 has 15 residues. The germline V gene encodes CDR1 MDHEN and CDR2 SYDVKM. The CDR3 here is CASSSMAGGRGGYTF. CDR3 bases: TGTGCCAGCAGTTCCATGGCGGGGGGCCGAGGAGGCTACACCTTC.

The chain has TRBV28 and TRBJ1-5, with TRBD1 matching 9 bases. V lost 2 bases to trimming and J lost 6 bases; unmatched junction nucleotides: 5. Germline V gene lookup returns CDR1 MDHEN and CDR2 SYDVKM. The CDR3 contains 15 residues. DNA of the CDR3: TGTGCCAGCAGTTTAAGTACAGGGGGCCGTCAGCCCCAGCATTTT. This gives the protein CASSLSTGGRQPQHF.

The rearrangement uses TRBV11-2 and TRBJ2-5; D is uncertain. Trimming left V 5 bases short and J 2 bases short, with 12 bases between. There are 14 residues in the CDR3. The germline gives CDR1 SGHAT, CDR2 FQNNGV. The CDR3: CASSPQTPQETQYF. CDR3 nucleotide sequence: TGTGCCAGCAGCCCCCAGACTCCGCAAGAGACCCAGTACTTC. Combining the CDR3 with reference TRBV11-2 and TRBJ2-5 gives the whole variable domain EAGVAQSPRYKIIEKRQSVAFWCNPISGHATLYWYQQILGQGPKLLIQFQNNGVVDDSQLPKDRFSAERLKGVDSTLKIQPAKLEDSAVYLCASSPQTPQETQYFGPGTRLLVL.

The J gene is TRBJ2-2, the V gene TRBV7-9, with 7 positions matching TRBD1. The CDR3 extends over 16 amino acids. Germline V gene lookup returns CDR1 SEHNR and CDR2 FQNEAQ (reference sequence). Trimming at V came to 2 bases and at J to 1 base, leaving 4 bases not matched to a gene. CDR3 in amino acids: CASSLRDSRNTGELFF. Written as DNA, the CDR3 is TGTGCCAGCAGCTTAAGGGACAGTCGGAACACCGGGGAGCTGTTTTTT.

The chain employs TRBV2 and TRBJ1-3; D uncertain. The ends were cut back, 3 bases at V and 6 bases at J, with 9 bases in the middle. The CDR3 totals 13 residues. Germline V gene lookup returns CDR1 SNHLY and CDR2 FYNNEI. This CDR3 is CASSEPPSNTIYF. The CDR3 nucleotides read TGTGCCAGCAGTGAGCCCCCATCAAACACCATATATTTT.

This clone turned up a few times. The chain carries TRBV7-2 and TRBJ2-3; 14 nucleotides agree with TRBD2. Losses at the gene ends were 5 bases for V and 0 bases for J; bases not matched to a gene: 10. Germline V CDR1 and CDR2: SGHTA, FQGNSA. The CDR3 sequence is 19 residues long. The CDR3 region has the DNA TGTGCCAGCAGCCCGACTAGCGGGAGGGTTTCAGCGAGCACAGATACGCAGTATTTT. This codes for CASSPTSGRVSASTDTQYF.

The J gene is TRBJ2-7, the V gene TRBV28, with TRBD1 matching 7 bases. Germline CDR1 and CDR2: MDHEN and SYDVKM. Trimming cost V 7 bases and J 3 bases; bases outside gene matches: 12. This CDR3 contains 15 residues. The CDR3 nucleotides are TGTGCCAGCACCCTCCGACAGGGACCTATCTACGAGCAGTACTTC. The encoded protein is CASTLRQGPIYEQYF.

This rearrangement joins TRBV7-2 to TRBJ2-5, with a weak D call TRBD1 (6 bases). This CDR3 spans 17 amino acids. V dropped 7 bases and J dropped 4 bases, with 25 bases sitting between them. The germline gives CDR1 SGHTA, CDR2 FQGNSA. The CDR3 DNA sequence: TGTGCCAGCACCTACTCTGGATTCAGGGGAGTAGGAGAGACCCAGTACTTC. It is translated as CASTYSGFRGVGETQYF.

The chain has TRBV4-1 and TRBJ1-1; D is undetermined. Trimming shortened V by 0 bases and J by 0 bases, and 5 bases separated the two germline ends. The CDR3 contains 14 residues. Per germline, CDR1 MGHRA and CDR2 YSYEKL. The DNA for the CDR3 is TGCGCCAGCAGCCAAGACCTGCTGAACACTGAAGCTTTCTTT. Its translation is CASSQDLLNTEAFF.